These 11 T cell receptor beta chains originate from one sample sequenced in a study of tumor-infiltrating lymphocytes in primary liver carcinoma. Both blood RNA, taken from unsorted whole blood, and germline DNA were extracted. Production of TCR beta cDNA used approximately 480 ng total RNA together with a constant-region primer. Generation of the TCR beta libraries relied on three nested multiplex PCR rounds using slightly modified ARM-PCR. Forward primers for TRBV1-TRBV30 and a C-beta reverse primer served the first two PCR rounds, at about 10 cycles each. MiXCR, applied by TCRdb to the multiplex PCR reads, yields one record per CDR3 protein. The data show fewer than 350,000 distinct CDR3 sequences, about 60% seen once. Sample: peripheral blood. These TCRs come from a man in his forties with primary liver carcinoma and hepatitis B virus infection.

This clonotype was counted only a few times. This may be a read error: a much more frequent sequence differs by one nucleotide. The conserved closing phenylalanine or tryptophan is absent in this CDR3, likely reflecting a read error. The V call is TRBV12-3 or TRBV12-4, the J call TRBJ2-1; no clear D. The CDR3 length is 11 residues. V was trimmed by 3 bases and J by 10 bases, leaving 7 bases between them. This CDR3 reads CASSFSYEQFV. The CDR3 coding sequence is TGTGCCAGCAGTTTCTCATACGAGCAGTTCGTC.

Details on this clonotype: A much larger clone lies a single base off, so this may be a read error. The chain has TRBV7-8 and TRBJ2-3; 8 positions match TRBD2. Germline V gene data show CDR1 as SGHVS and CDR2 as FQNEAQ. V shed 7 bases and J 5 bases; nucleotides not matched to a gene: 14. The CDR3 consists of 16 residues. CDR3 protein: CASILNSGGPGDTQYF. CDR3 DNA: TGTGCCAGCATCCTAAATTCGGGAGGGCCTGGAGATACGCAGTATTTT.

Of note for this clonotype: A read error may be the cause here, since a much bigger clone is one base away. The rearrangement links TRBV6-1 to TRBJ2-5; no reliable D call. From germline, CDR1 is MNHNS and CDR2 SASEGT. The CDR3 extends over 12 amino acids. The CDR3 protein is CASSVVLESQYF. The CDR3, as DNA: TGTGCCAGCAGTGTCGTCTTAGAGAGCCAGTACTTC.

Comments on this clonotype: The junction departs from germline at one end; a sequencing error may be responsible. The chain uses TRBV5-8 and TRBJ2-7, with D possibly being TRBD2 (6 bases). Germline CDR1 SGHTS, CDR2 YDEGEE. This CDR3 has 14 amino acids. The CDR3 bases are TGTGCCAGCAGCTCCCCCGGGGGATCAGAAGAGCAGTACTTT. Translation gives CASSSPGGSEEQYF.

As for this clonotype: A read error may be the cause here, since a much bigger clone is one base away. V gene TRBV6-1 combines with J gene TRBJ2-7; D might be TRBD1 (5 bases). V lost 8 bases, J lost 6 bases, and 20 bases lay in between. The CDR3 has 14 residues. Germline values: CDR1 MNHNS, CDR2 SASEGT. This CDR3 is CASLVGHPSGEQYF. CDR3 coding DNA: TGTGCCAGCCTCGTAGGACACCCTTCCGGCGAGCAGTACTTC.

A note on this clonotype: Just one base apart from a much larger clone, this may be a read error. The genes are TRBV4-1 and TRBJ2-1, with D unclear. CDR1 MGHRA and CDR2 YSYEKL come from the germline V gene. Trimming cost V 1 base and J 7 bases, with 11 bases left between them. This CDR3 is built from 14 residues. For the CDR3, the DNA is TGCGCCAGCAGCCAAGCTCGGGCAGGAAATGAGCAGTTCTTC. This codes for CASSQARAGNEQFF.

As concerns this clonotype: A much larger clone sits a single nucleotide away, making a read error possible. This sequence joins TRBV12-3 or TRBV12-4 and TRBJ2-1, with 10 bases aligning to TRBD1. The CDR3 is 16 amino acids. CDR3 bases: TGTGTCAGCAGGCTTGGGTCGGGACAGGGGTTCCGTCGGGAGTTCTTC. Protein sequence: CVSRLGSGQGFRREFF.

With respect to this clonotype: The junction does not match germline at one end; this may be a read error. V usage is TRBV11-3 and J usage is TRBJ2-1; no clear D gene. The CDR3 extends over 17 amino acids. Per the germline V gene, CDR1 is SGHNT and CDR2 is YENEEA. The CDR3 DNA is TGTGCCGGCAGCTTAGATGGTGGTAGGACGCTGGACAATGAGCAGTTCTTC. Its translation is CAGSLDGGRTLDNEQFF.

Remarks on this clonotype: Compared with germline, one end of the junction differs, possibly owing to a read error. The gene calls are TRBV11-2 and TRBJ2-7, with D tentatively TRBD2 (7 bases). CDR3 length: 15 residues. The germline CDR1 and CDR2 sequences are SGHAT and FQNNGV. The CDR3 protein is CASSLLPGGLHELYF. The CDR3 region has the DNA TGCGCCAGCAGCTTACTTCCCGGGGGGCTCCACGAGCTGTACTTC.

Notes on this clonotype: One junction end disagrees with the germline gene, perhaps due to a read error. This sequence joins TRBV6-1 and TRBJ2-3; 7 nucleotides match TRBD2. Germline CDR1 and CDR2: MNHNS and SASEGT. CDR3 length: 13 amino acids. The CDR3 loop is CASMEGGSNTQYF. The DNA for the CDR3 is TGTGCCAGCATGGAGGGAGGGTCTAATACGCAATATTTT.

Points on this clonotype: At one end, the junction sequence differs from germline, possibly due to a read error. The V gene is TRBV11-2, the J gene TRBJ1-2, with a weak D call TRBD1 (5 bases). CDR1 is SGHAT and CDR2 is FQNNGV in the germline V gene. The CDR3 extends over 15 amino acids. The DNA of the CDR3 is TGTGCCAGCAGCTTAGATGGGACGGCTGTAAATGGCTACGCCTTC. This gives the protein CASSLDGTAVNGYAF. Supplemented by reference TRBV11-2 and TRBJ1-2, the full variable domain reads EAGVAQSPRYKIIEKRQSVAFWCNPISGHATLYWYQQILGQGPKLLIQFQNNGVVDDSQLPKDRFSAERLKGVDSTLKIQPAKLEDSAVYLCASSLDGTAVNGYAFGSGTRLTVV.